This record looks at one T cell receptor beta chain sequence and its context. The sample holds one count of this clonotype. It lacks a known antigen. Base-call qualities are not available, and no considerably larger clone is one nucleotide away. One read gives only weak evidence. The data originate from a study of T-cell reconstitution after alpha-beta-depleted transplantation in children (dated by TCRdb to the mid-2010s). For the study in its entirety: Using TCR repertoire profiling, the study followed T-cell immune reconstitution in a quantitative way in children after TCRalphabeta/CD19-depleted allogeneic hematopoietic cell transplantation. The full study reports these points: About two months after transplant, the apparently early recovery of alphabetaT-cell counts reportedly depended on just several hundred clones that had expanded rapidly and came from non-depleted graft cells. In some patients, the high TCRbeta diversity seen at day 60 was put down to recipient T cells and intrathymic progenitors that had survived conditioning. Over the following months the frequencies of hyperexpanded clones went down, and after one year T-cell counts and TCRbeta diversity were mostly credited to newly produced T cells.

V and J lose 4 bases and 2 bases, and a span of 14 bases separates them. The CDR3, cysteine through phenylalanine, is 15 amino acids long. The DNA shown is the 45-base CDR3, in frame from base 1. CDR1 and CDR2 (MDHEN, SYDVKM) derive from the germline V gene. The treatment or condition label, read with the paper, signifies: allogeneic hematopoietic cell transplantation with graft depleted of TCRalphabeta T cells and CD19 B cells. The transplant recipients were children given TCRalphabeta/CD19-depleted allogeneic hematopoietic cell grafts. Library method: PCR. Sequencer: Illumina HiSeq 2500. To normalize quantification of the TCRbeta repertoire, the TCR libraries were built with molecular barcoding that relied on unique molecular identifiers. Using fastp trimming at Q25 and MiXCR clonotype assembly, TCRdb reanalyzed the public sequencing data and kept in-frame beta chains. Merged by CDR3 protein, the rows form single entries marked with the most common genes and DNA. This sample holds a few hundred thousand distinct CDR3 sequences; 10% to 15% were observed only once. Approximately 2.1% of the sample comes from the top ten.

This chain joins TRBV28 to TRBJ2-5, with a weak D call of TRBD2 (6 bases match). The receptor's source is a male patient between 5 and 17 years old who had a stem cell transplant for acute myeloid leukemia, so the T cells may come from the graft donor. The source material was PBMCs, mostly from graft donor cells, sampled 360 days after TCRalphabeta/CD19-depleted stem cell transplant. In nucleotide form, the sequence is TGTGCCAGCAGTTGCGGAGGGCCTAGGCAAGAGACCCAGTACTTC. The resulting protein is CASSCGGPRQETQYF.